The next 31 T cell receptor beta chains were all read from a single sample in a study of human CD4 T cells and Enterobacteriaceae (dated by TCRdb to about 2020). Receptor amplification or capture employed the immunoSEQ multiplex PCR assay. TCRdb stores this immuneACCESS table with in-frame sequences only. Part of the clones is absent; in the studies checked, under half of the shortfall reflects unresolved V genes, and no reason is known for the rest. The sample table contains 25,000 to 30,000 clones; only one count was recorded for approximately 82% of them. The ten largest clones take up approximately 1.5% of the sample. Memory CD4+ T cells were FACS-sorted on a FACSAria III to over 95% purity as all CD4+ cells other than CD45RA+CCR7+CD95- naive cells. Material: memory CD4+ T cells from blood. The cell subset or site label, as the study defines it: total memory CD4 T cells sorted directly ex vivo, unstimulated. The receptors were sampled from a human donor in good health.

The chain combines TRBV10-2 with TRBJ1-1; a possible D gene is TRBD1 (5 bases). V dropped 2 bases and J dropped 8 bases, with 6 bases sitting between them. The germline CDR1 and CDR2 sequences are WSHSY and SAAADI. This CDR3 contains 11 residues. CDR3 amino acids: CASSETGEAFF. The DNA for the CDR3 is TGCGCCAGCAGTGAGACAGGCGAAGCTTTCTTT.

This clone was recorded once. The V call is TRBV4-1, the J call TRBJ1-6; D might be TRBD1 (5 bases). Germline V gives CDR1 MGHRA, CDR2 YSYEKL. V was clipped by 5 bases and J by 7 bases, with 15 bases between them. The CDR3 has 15 residues. The CDR3: CASSFRGTANSPLHF. The CDR3 DNA reads TGCGCCAGCAGCTTCCGTGGGACGGCAAATTCACCCCTCCACTTT.

The chain joins TRBV6-4 to TRBJ2-5, with a tentative D call TRBD1 (6 bases). In germline, CDR1 is MRHNA, CDR2 SNTAGT. The V end lost 5 bases, the J end lost 5 bases, and 24 bases lay between the germline ends. This CDR3 is 17 amino acids long. The CDR3 nucleotides read TGTGCCAGCAGTCGGCAGGGACATATTCCCCCCCCGGAGACCCAGTACTTC. Amino acids: CASSRQGHIPPPETQYF.

The chain recombines TRBV6-5 with TRBJ1-2; 7 nucleotides agree with TRBD1. CDR1 is MNHEY and CDR2 is SVGAGI in the germline V gene. The CDR3 runs to 16 residues. After removal of 4 bases from V and 7 bases from J, the junction contained 15 bases not matched to a gene. CDR3 nucleotide sequence: TGTGCCAGCAGTTCTCCCGGGACAGCGAAAATACGTGGCTACACCTTC. Translating it yields CASSSPGTAKIRGYTF.

The J gene is TRBJ2-1, the V gene TRBV11-1, with TRBD2 matching over 10 bases. CDR3 size: 18 residues. Per the germline V gene, CDR1 is SGHAT and CDR2 is FQDESV (reference sequence). Germline trimming cut 4 bases from V and 4 bases from J; bases unmatched to any gene: 13. CDR3 region: CASSSSLLSGGSYNEQFF. In nucleotides, the CDR3 is TGTGCCAGCAGCTCCTCCTTACTTAGCGGGGGGTCATACAATGAGCAGTTCTTC.

The V and J genes are TRBV7-3 and TRBJ2-1; TRBD2 matches at 10 bases. Germline V CDR1 and CDR2: SGHTA, FQGTGA. The CDR3 extends over 17 amino acids. V lost 3 bases, J lost 0 bases, and 5 bases stayed unmatched. The CDR3 DNA is TGTGCCAGCAGCTTTGCCCCTAGCGGGAGCTCCTACAATGAGCAGTTCTTC. It encodes CASSFAPSGSSYNEQFF. The entire variable domain, with the rest obtained from reference TRBV7-3 and TRBJ2-1, is as follows: GAGVSQTPSNKVTEKGKYVELRCDPISGHTALYWYRQSLGQGPEFLIYFQGTGAADDSGLPNDRFFAVRPEGSVSTLKIQRTERGDSAVYLCASSFAPSGSSYNEQFFGPGTRLTVL.

CDR3 DNA: TGTGCCAGCAGCGTAGGGCCCGCTGGGAAAGAGACCCAGTACTTC. Translation gives CASSVGPAGKETQYF. The chain employs TRBV9 and TRBJ2-5; D call uncertain. The germline gives CDR1 SGDLS, CDR2 YYNGEE. V gave up 0 bases and J gave up 3 bases, with 12 bases separating them. The length of the CDR3 is 15 residues.

The V call is TRBV10-1, the J call TRBJ2-1; D call uncertain. Trimming removed 5 bases from V and 7 bases from J, with 12 bases in between. Germline V lookup: CDR1 WNHNN, CDR2 SYGVQD (reference sequence). This CDR3 contains 13 residues. The CDR3 DNA reads TGCGCCAGCAGTACCGGGCAAAGTAATGAGCAGTTCTTC. Its translation: CASSTGQSNEQFF.

V usage is TRBV9 and J usage is TRBJ2-7; 11 bases fit TRBD2. The CDR3 consists of 14 residues. Trimming at V came to 4 bases and at J to 4 bases, leaving 4 bases not matched to a gene. Per the germline V gene, CDR1 is SGDLS and CDR2 is YYNGEE. The CDR3 coding sequence is TGTGCCAGCAGCTTGGGACTAGCGGATTACGAGCAGTACTTC. Amino acids: CASSLGLADYEQYF.

The J gene is TRBJ1-2, the V gene TRBV11-2; no firm D call. Deletions cut 1 base from V and 1 base from J, with 10 bases between. Germline V lookup: CDR1 SGHAT, CDR2 FQNNGV. The CDR3 covers 15 residues. DNA of the CDR3: TGTGCCAGCAGCTTAGCTCGGACCGGTAACTATGGCTACACCTTC. This sequence encodes CASSLARTGNYGYTF.

This chain links TRBV9 with TRBJ2-7; 11 bases are a match to TRBD2. Germline V gene data show CDR1 as SGDLS and CDR2 as YYNGEE. The CDR3 totals 16 residues. The junction had 10 bases not matched to a gene; V was cut back by 4 bases and J by 4 bases. CDR3 bases: TGTGCCAGCAGCTCTCTGGGACTAGCGGAGACTTACGAGCAGTACTTC. This codes for CASSSLGLAETYEQYF.

This clone has just a few counts. This chain links TRBV6-1 with TRBJ2-2; possibly TRBD1 or TRBD2 for D (5 bases each). The length of the CDR3 is 17 residues. The V gene's germline CDR1 is MNHNS and CDR2 SASEGT. Deletions cut 4 bases from V and 1 base from J, with 16 bases between. The CDR3 bases are TGTGCCAGCAGTGTGAGGTCCGGGACGGAGAACACCGGGGAGCTGTTTTTT. Its protein is CASSVRSGTENTGELFF.

The chain links TRBV30 to TRBJ2-5; 7 bases align to TRBD1. This CDR3 spans 15 amino acids. Germline values: CDR1 GTSNPN, CDR2 SVGIG (reference sequence). With 3 bases clipped from V and 6 bases from J, the junction kept 13 bases outside the gene matches. The CDR3 nucleotides are TGTGCCTGGAGCCCCACGGGATGGACAGGACAGACCCAGTACTTC. It codes for CAWSPTGWTGQTQYF.

J is TRBJ2-1 and V is TRBV5-4, with D hard to call. The CDR3 is 13 residues long. Per germline, CDR1 SGHNT and CDR2 YYREEE (reference sequence). Trimming left V 0 bases short and J 7 bases short, with 8 bases between. This chain's CDR3 is CASSLDQANEQFF. In nucleotides, the CDR3 is TGTGCCAGCAGCTTGGACCAGGCAAATGAGCAGTTCTTC.

The chain uses TRBV5-1 and TRBJ2-7; TRBD2 might be the D (6 bases). Germline values: CDR1 SGHRS, CDR2 YFSETQ. The CDR3 length is 14 residues. The V end was cut by 1 base, the J end by 2 bases, with 10 bases between. In DNA, the CDR3 is TGCGCCAGCAGCTTGACTAGCAGGACCTACGAGCAGTACTTC. Translation gives CASSLTSRTYEQYF.

The V and J genes are TRBV2 and TRBJ1-3; perhaps TRBD1 as D (6 bases). V lost 4 bases and J 6 bases, leaving 25 bases between the germline ends. This CDR3 contains 18 residues. Per the germline V gene, CDR1 is SNHLY and CDR2 is FYNNEI. This chain's CDR3 is CASSADSWRTTGENTIYF. The CDR3 DNA is TGTGCCAGCAGTGCGGACAGCTGGAGAACAACTGGTGAAAACACCATATATTTT.

This chain links TRBV7-2 with TRBJ2-3; possibly TRBD1 for D (7 bases). Germline lookup yields CDR1 SGHTA and CDR2 FQGNSA. Trimming took off 2 bases at V and 2 bases at J, with 14 bases between the two ends. CDR3 length: 16 amino acids. CDR3 amino acids: CASSLRGRGHTDTQYF. Here the CDR3 DNA reads TGTGCCAGCAGCTTAAGGGGGCGGGGCCACACAGATACGCAGTATTTT. Full variable domain (remainder filled in from reference TRBV7-2 and TRBJ2-3): GAGVSQSPSNKVTEKGKDVELRCDPISGHTALYWYRQSLGQGLEFLIYFQGNSAPDKSGLPSDRFSAERTGGSVSTLTIQRTQQEDSAVYLCASSLRGRGHTDTQYFGPGTRLTVL.

This clone has only one observation. The chain is built from TRBV11-2 and TRBJ2-7; unclear D gene. CDR3 length: 13 residues. The V end was cut by 2 bases, the J end by 6 bases, with 11 bases between. The V gene's germline CDR1 is SGHAT and CDR2 FQNNGV. The CDR3, as DNA: TGTGCCAGCAGCTTATACGAGAGAACCGAGCAGTACTTC. Its protein product is CASSLYERTEQYF.

The rearrangement joins TRBV29-1 to TRBJ2-5; D is uncertain. Germline V gene sequence: CDR1 SQVTM, CDR2 ANQGSEA. This CDR3 spans 10 amino acids. Trimming took 6 bases from V and 7 from J, leaving 9 bases between them. The CDR3 protein is CSVAVGTQYF. The CDR3 coding sequence is TGCAGCGTCGCTGTGGGGACCCAGTACTTC.

CDR3 protein: CASSEQHGVDEQFF. CDR3 coding DNA: TGTGCCAGCAGTGAACAGCACGGTGTCGATGAGCAGTTCTTC. The chain couples TRBV2 to TRBJ2-1; D remains unclear. The V gene lost 2 bases and the J gene lost 8 bases, with 13 bases spanning the gap. This CDR3 is built from 14 residues. The germline CDR1 and CDR2 sequences are SNHLY and FYNNEI.

The chain links TRBV7-2 to TRBJ2-5; D remains ambiguous. CDR1 and CDR2 (germline): SGHTA, FQGNSA. V dropped 3 bases and J dropped 4 bases, with 15 bases sitting between them. The CDR3 sequence is 15 residues long. CDR3 sequence reads: CASSFYQDPGETQYF. The CDR3 DNA sequence: TGTGCCAGCAGCTTCTACCAGGATCCTGGAGAGACCCAGTACTTC. Full variable domain (outside the CDR3, taken from reference TRBV7-2 and TRBJ2-5): GAGVSQSPSNKVTEKGKDVELRCDPISGHTALYWYRQSLGQGLEFLIYFQGNSAPDKSGLPSDRFSAERTGGSVSTLTIQRTQQEDSAVYLCASSFYQDPGETQYFGPGTRLLVL.

This chain joins TRBV28 and TRBJ2-1; 9 nucleotides align to TRBD1. J lost 8 bases, V lost 5 bases, and 7 bases had no gene match. The CDR3 extends over 14 amino acids. Germline V gene data show CDR1 as MDHEN and CDR2 as SYDVKM. The CDR3 nucleotides read TGTGCCAGCAGTCGGGACAGGGAAAGAGATGAGCAGTTCTTC. This encodes CASSRDRERDEQFF.

The V gene is TRBV5-1, the J gene TRBJ1-5, with a possible D match to TRBD1 (6 bases). CDR3 length: 15 residues. Germline-derived CDR1 and CDR2 are SGHRS and YFSETQ. Trimming took off 0 bases at V and 6 bases at J, with 13 bases between the two ends. CDR3 DNA sequence: TGCGCCAGCAGCTTGGGCCTGGGGGCGGGTCAGCCCCAGCATTTT. Protein sequence: CASSLGLGAGQPQHF.

This clone was observed once. This rearrangement joins TRBV5-4 to TRBJ2-1; D unclear. The V gene's germline CDR1 is SGHNT and CDR2 YYREEE (reference sequence). The V end lost 2 bases, the J end lost 5 bases, and 20 bases lay between the germline ends. This CDR3 is 17 amino acids long. The CDR3 coding sequence is TGTGCCAGCAGCTTAAATGGGCCTTCGGACGAGAACAATGAGCAGTTCTTC. Translation: CASSLNGPSDENNEQFF.

The CDR3 DNA is TGTGCCAGCAGTATACTACTGACTAGCGGCACGACTGGAGATACGCAGTATTTT. This sequence encodes CASSILLTSGTTGDTQYF. This chain connects TRBV27 to TRBJ2-3; 9 nucleotides agree with TRBD2. Germline V gives CDR1 MNHEY, CDR2 SMNVEV (reference sequence). The CDR3 loop spans 18 amino acids. Unmatched junction bases numbered 17, after V lost 5 bases and J lost 5 bases.

This CDR3 reads CASSVKGVGYTEAFF. In nucleotides, the CDR3 is TGTGCCAGTAGTGTCAAGGGAGTAGGGTACACTGAAGCTTTCTTT. The chain employs TRBV19 and TRBJ1-1; D gene uncertain. Trimming removed 5 bases from V and 3 bases from J, with 16 bases in between. Per germline, CDR1 LNHDA and CDR2 SQIVND (reference sequence). There are 15 residues in the CDR3.

This chain joins TRBV5-1 and TRBJ2-2; TRBD2 matches 8 bases. The germline V gene has CDR1 SGHRS and CDR2 YFSETQ. This CDR3 has 17 residues. The junction had 4 bases not matched to a gene; V was cut back by 0 bases and J by 0 bases. CDR3 in amino acids: CASSLGRGLANTGELFF. The CDR3 DNA follows: TGCGCCAGCAGCTTGGGCAGGGGACTAGCGAACACCGGGGAGCTGTTTTTT.

This chain links TRBV5-1 with TRBJ1-1; D is ambiguous. The CDR3 covers 14 residues. Trimming took 2 bases from V and 2 from J, leaving 10 bases between them. The germline CDR1 and CDR2 sequences are SGHRS and YFSETQ. CDR3 DNA: TGCGCCAGCAGCTTTGGGCAGACAAACACTGAAGCTTTCTTT. Protein sequence: CASSFGQTNTEAFF.

This clone was picked up a small number of times. The chain joins TRBV19 to TRBJ1-1; D is perhaps TRBD1 (6 bases). The CDR3 totals 15 residues. Germline V gene lookup returns CDR1 LNHDA and CDR2 SQIVND (reference sequence). V was trimmed by 5 bases and J by 5 bases, leaving 18 bases between them. The CDR3 nucleotides read TGTGCCAGTAGTTCCCCGTTCAGGGGAGGAACTGAAGCTTTCTTT. Amino acids: CASSSPFRGGTEAFF.

The chain employs TRBV9 and TRBJ2-5, with 8 bases lining up with TRBD1. Germline loops: CDR1 SGDLS, CDR2 YYNGEE. This CDR3 is 14 amino acids long. J lost 4 bases, V lost 4 bases, and 6 bases had no gene match. The CDR3 reads CASSPGTGIETQYF. CDR3 coding DNA: TGTGCCAGCAGCCCAGGGACAGGTATAGAGACCCAGTACTTC. Combining the CDR3 with reference TRBV9 and TRBJ2-5 gives the whole variable domain DSGVTQTPKHLITATGQRVTLRCSPRSGDLSVYWYQQSLDQGLQFLIQYYNGEERAKGNILERFSAQQFPDLHSELNLSSLELGDSALYFCASSPGTGIETQYFGPGTRLLVL.

The CDR3: CASSMGTSSYNEQFF. The CDR3 DNA reads as TGTGCCAGTAGTATGGGGACTAGCTCCTACAATGAGCAGTTCTTC. V usage is TRBV19 and J usage is TRBJ2-1; 8 positions match TRBD2. V lost 3 bases to trimming and J lost 0 bases; unmatched junction nucleotides: 1. The germline V gene has CDR1 LNHDA and CDR2 SQIVND (reference sequence). CDR3 size: 15 residues.